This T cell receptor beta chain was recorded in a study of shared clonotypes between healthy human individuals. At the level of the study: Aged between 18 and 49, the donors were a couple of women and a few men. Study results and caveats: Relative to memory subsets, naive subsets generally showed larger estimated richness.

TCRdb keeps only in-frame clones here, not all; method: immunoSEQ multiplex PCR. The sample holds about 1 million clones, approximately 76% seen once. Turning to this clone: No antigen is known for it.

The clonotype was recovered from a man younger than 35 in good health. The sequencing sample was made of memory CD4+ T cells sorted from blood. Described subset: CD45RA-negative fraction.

CDR3 amino acids: CASSPQGETQYF. The CDR3 DNA reads as TGTGCCAGCAGTCCCCAGGGGGAGACCCAGTACTTC. This chain connects TRBV28 to TRBJ2-5, with D perhaps TRBD1 (6 bases). In germline, CDR1 is MDHEN, CDR2 SYDVKM. Trimming shortened V by 5 bases and J by 5 bases, and 9 bases separated the two germline ends. CDR3 length: 12 residues.